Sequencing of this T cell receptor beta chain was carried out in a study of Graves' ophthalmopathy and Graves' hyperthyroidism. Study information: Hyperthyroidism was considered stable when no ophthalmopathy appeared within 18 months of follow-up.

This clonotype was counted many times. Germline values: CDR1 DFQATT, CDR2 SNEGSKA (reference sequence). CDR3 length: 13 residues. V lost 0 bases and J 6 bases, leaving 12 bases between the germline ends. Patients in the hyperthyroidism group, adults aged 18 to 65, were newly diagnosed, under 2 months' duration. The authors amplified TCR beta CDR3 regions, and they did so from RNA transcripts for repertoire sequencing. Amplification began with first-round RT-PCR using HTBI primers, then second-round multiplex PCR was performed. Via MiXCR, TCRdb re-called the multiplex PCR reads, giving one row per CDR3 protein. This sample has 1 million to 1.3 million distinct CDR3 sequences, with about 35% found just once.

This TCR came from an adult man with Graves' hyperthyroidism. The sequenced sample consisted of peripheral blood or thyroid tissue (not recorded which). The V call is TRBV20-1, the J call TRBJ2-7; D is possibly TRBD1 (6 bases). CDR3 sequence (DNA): TGCAGTGCTAGAGATCAACAGGGACCCGAGCAGTACTTC. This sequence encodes CSARDQQGPEQYF.